This entry describes one T cell receptor beta chain. Its matching antigen is unknown. The V gene end was trimmed by 4 bases and the J gene end by 0 bases; junction bases not matched to a gene: 2. Per the germline V gene, CDR1 is MDHEN and CDR2 is SYDVKM. This CDR3 is 15 amino acids long. The table came from immunoSEQ multiplex PCR; TCRdb's copy has only in-frame clones and leaves some out. The sample contains tens of thousands of clones, around nine tenths of which appear only once. These data come from a study of radiotherapy plus CTLA-4 blockade in lung cancer. General study results and limits: Interferon-beta and early blood T cell clone dynamics reportedly predicted response best.

The clonotype was recovered from a human donor with non-small cell lung cancer who had stable disease on radiotherapy plus ipilimumab. The sample here was peripheral blood, taken from a patient treated with radiotherapy plus ipilimumab. V gene TRBV28 combines with J gene TRBJ2-3; 9 bases line up with TRBD2. This chain's CDR3 is CASSSTSGSTDTQYF. The CDR3 region has the DNA TGTGCCAGCAGTTCGACTAGCGGAAGCACAGATACGCAGTATTTT.